This TCR beta chain was recovered during a study of blood T cell repertoires in COVID-19. Per the original data handling: Scientists estimated how many nucleated cells there were by amplifying reference gene primers. Generated by immunoSEQ multiplex PCR, the TCRdb table keeps only in-frame clones and is missing some. V, J and clone size derive from that table, while D and trimming were established from the DNA sequence. The table shows about 200,000 clones, with 65% to 90% occurring only once. This clonotype was obtained from a middle-aged woman with acute COVID-19. The sequenced sample consisted of PBMCs or T cells enriched from blood (not recorded which).

The DNA of the CDR3 is TGTGCCAGCAGCCGTCTCGGGACAGGGGGGCAGAGCACTGAAGCTTTCTTT. Amino acids: CASSRLGTGGQSTEAFF. J is TRBJ1-1 and V is TRBV7-3; 11 nucleotides align to TRBD1. J was trimmed by 4 bases and V by 5 bases; bases with no gene match: 12. From germline, CDR1 is SGHTA and CDR2 FQGTGA. The CDR3 extends over 17 amino acids.